What follows describes a single T cell receptor beta chain. Its antigen remains unknown. This sample is part of a study of CD8 T cells in Susac syndrome. Reverse transcription of roughly 0.5 to 1 ug RNA was carried out with random hexamers. Amplification of TCR beta CDR3 was carried out by immunoSEQ multiplex PCR, which covered 54 Vbeta and 13 Jbeta segments. Via MiXCR, TCRdb re-called the immunoSEQ multiplex PCR reads, giving one row per CDR3 protein. The table has more than 150,000 distinct CDR3 sequences, approximately 95% seen once. The germline V gene has CDR1 GTSNPN and CDR2 SVGIG (reference sequence). The CDR3 covers 14 residues. Unmatched junction bases numbered 4, after V lost 2 bases and J lost 4 bases. Findings and caveats of the study: The study conceded that relatively few individuals underwent its TCR sequencing and HLA analysis.

This clonotype was obtained from a human donor with Susac syndrome. The V call is TRBV30, the J call TRBJ2-1; TRBD2 agrees at 8 bases. Sample: CD8+ T cells from PBMCs. The CDR3 loop is CAWSLGGGYNEQFF. The CDR3 region has the DNA TGTGCCTGGAGTCTCGGGGGGGGGTACAATGAGCAGTTCTTC. The full variable domain, completed using reference TRBV30 and TRBJ2-1, is SQTIHQWPATLVQPVGSPLSLECTVEGTSNPNLYWYRQAAGRGLQLLFYSVGIGQISSEVPQNLSASRPQDRQFILSSKKLLLSDSGFYLCAWSLGGGYNEQFFGPGTRLTVL.